These 30 T cell receptor beta chains were all obtained from the same sample, sequenced in a study of human T cells and chemical hapten exposure. TCRdb used MiXCR to reprocess the RACE reads, holding one entry per CDR3 protein. The data contain about 81,000 distinct CDR3 sequences, under 9% of them singletons. This sample's time point: patch test 1, 2 weeks after DPC sensitization. Treatment denoted: therapeutic diphenylcyclopropenone sensitization with weekly scalp DPC. The source was whole blood, collected in connection with sensitization to the hapten diphenylcyclopropenone (DPC). These receptors all come from a woman in her twenties or thirties with alopecia areata. Some clones in this sample may be carry-over from other donors' samples.

This clonotype was observed a handful of times. The CDR3 loop reads CASSGGRAERAYGYTF. CDR3 coding DNA: TGTGCCAGCAGTGGGGGTAGGGCGGAGAGAGCCTATGGCTACACCTTC. The rearrangement joins TRBV25-1 to TRBJ1-2; D gene unclear. Germline assignment: CDR1 MGHDK and CDR2 SYGVNS. The CDR3 runs 16 residues. V lost 4 bases and J 4 bases, leaving 19 bases between the germline ends.

This clonotype was seen repeatedly, ten times or more. This chain joins TRBV18 and TRBJ1-5; D not certain. CDR3 length equals 12 residues. The V gene lost 6 bases and the J gene lost 6 bases, with 9 bases spanning the gap. Germline values: CDR1 KGHSH, CDR2 LQKENI. CDR3 loop: CASSQESQPQHF. The CDR3 coding sequence is TGTGCCAGCTCCCAGGAATCTCAGCCCCAGCATTTT.

The rearrangement uses TRBV12-3 or TRBV12-4 and TRBJ2-2; TRBD1 agrees at 9 bases. This CDR3 region has 17 residues. Unmatched junction bases numbered 14, after V lost 6 bases and J lost 6 bases. CDR3 region: CASSLNRDRVLAGELFF. The CDR3 nucleotides are TGTGCCAGCAGCTTGAACCGGGACAGGGTTCTGGCCGGGGAGCTGTTTTTT.

The V call is TRBV12-3 or TRBV12-4, the J call TRBJ2-7; no definite D call. The CDR3 covers 12 residues. V gave up 8 bases and J gave up 1 base, with 9 bases separating them. The CDR3 loop reads CASAAQSYEQYF. CDR3 in DNA: TGTGCCAGCGCGGCGCAATCCTACGAGCAGTACTTC.

Worth noting for this clonotype: This may stem from a read error, because a much larger clone lies one nucleotide away. The chain combines TRBV7-9 with TRBJ1-1, with 8 bases fitting TRBD1. Germline V gene data show CDR1 as SEHNR and CDR2 as FQNEAQ (reference sequence). The CDR3 runs to 15 residues. V trimming: 10 bases; J trimming: 2 bases; junction bases outside the gene matches: 12. The CDR3 bases are TGTGCCACCTCACCGCGACAGGGGCCTAACACTGAAGCTTTCTTT. Protein product: CATSPRQGPNTEAFF.

CDR3 nucleotides: TGCAGCGTTATACAGGGGGTAAATGAGCAGTTCTTC. It yields the protein CSVIQGVNEQFF. The chain carries TRBV29-1 and TRBJ2-1, with TRBD1 matching over 8 bases. Germline V gives CDR1 SQVTM, CDR2 ANQGSEA. This CDR3 has 12 residues. The junction had 4 bases not matched to a gene; V was cut back by 5 bases and J by 7 bases.

This clonotype was counted a few times. The V and J genes are TRBV6-5 and TRBJ1-1, with D tentatively TRBD1 (5 bases). In germline, CDR1 is MNHEY, CDR2 SVGAGI. Trimming left V 8 bases short and J 3 bases short, with 22 bases between. The CDR3 has 16 residues. The CDR3 spells CASWGYELTVDTEAFF. CDR3 DNA sequence: TGTGCCAGCTGGGGGTACGAGCTAACAGTTGACACTGAAGCTTTCTTT.

The chain recombines TRBV20-1 with TRBJ1-4; D remains ambiguous. The CDR3 is made up of 14 amino acids. With 3 bases removed from V and 0 bases from J, the gap between germline ends came to 8 bases. Germline V CDR1 and CDR2: DFQATT, SNEGSKA (reference sequence). For the CDR3, the DNA is TGCAGTGCTAGGGACTCGACAACTAATGAAAAACTGTTTTTT. Encoded protein: CSARDSTTNEKLFF.

The chain couples TRBV9 to TRBJ2-3; tentatively, D is TRBD2 (5 bases). Trimming pared 0 bases from V and 1 base from J, leaving 12 bases between. This CDR3 is 16 amino acids long. Germline V gene lookup returns CDR1 SGDLS and CDR2 YYNGEE. The CDR3 loop is CASSVEALGGTDTQYF. In nucleotides, the CDR3 is TGTGCCAGCAGCGTAGAAGCCCTCGGGGGCACAGATACGCAGTATTTT.

This clonotype has at least ten counts. The chain is built from TRBV12-3 or TRBV12-4 and TRBJ1-1; D remains ambiguous. Trimming cost V 4 bases and J 5 bases, with 5 bases left between them. This CDR3 contains 11 residues. The CDR3: CASSWRTEAFF. As DNA, the CDR3 is TGTGCCAGCAGTTGGAGAACTGAAGCTTTCTTT.

This clonotype was counted ten times or more. V usage is TRBV7-2 and J usage is TRBJ1-6, with TRBD1 matching 8 bases. V lost 5 bases to trimming and J lost 14 bases; unmatched junction nucleotides: 14. Looked up from germline, CDR1 is SGHTA and CDR2 is FQGNSA. The length of the CDR3 is 15 residues. CDR3 DNA sequence: TGTGCCAGCAGCCCAACGCCGGGACAGGAAGGGGCCCTCCACTTT. Translated, it gives CASSPTPGQEGALHF. The variable domain in full, completed from reference TRBV7-2 and TRBJ1-6, reads GAGVSQSPSNKVTEKGKDVELRCDPISGHTALYWYRQSLGQGLEFLIYFQGNSAPDKSGLPSDRFSAERTGGSVSTLTIQRTQQEDSAVYLCASSPTPGQEGALHFGNGTRLTVT.

V and J are TRBV7-9 and TRBJ2-3; 11 positions agree with TRBD2. The ends lost 3 bases at V and 4 bases at J; junction bases unmatched: 12. The CDR3 extends over 18 amino acids. Germline values: CDR1 SEHNR, CDR2 FQNEAQ (reference sequence). CDR3 sequence reads: CASSFRGTLAGGADTQYF. The CDR3 DNA sequence: TGTGCCAGCAGCTTTAGGGGGACCCTAGCGGGGGGAGCAGATACGCAGTATTTT.

This clonotype was picked up many times. CDR3 sequence (DNA): TGTGCCAGCACCTTGACTCCAACTAGCGGAGACACAGATACGCAGTATTTT. It yields the protein CASTLTPTSGDTDTQYF. This chain connects TRBV7-8 to TRBJ2-3; TRBD2 matches 8 bases. Germline V gives CDR1 SGHVS, CDR2 FQNEAQ. Trimming removed 7 bases from V and 2 bases from J; junction bases left unmatched: 14. The CDR3 consists of 17 residues.

The chain recombines TRBV4-2 with TRBJ1-5, with D unresolved. The CDR3 is 15 residues long. CDR1 is LGHNA and CDR2 is YNFKEQ in the germline V gene. The germline V and J ends were trimmed by 2 bases and 0 bases, with 8 bases remaining between them. In DNA form, the CDR3 reads TGTGCCAGCAGCCAACAGGAGTATAGCAATCAGCCCCAGCATTTT. It codes for CASSQQEYSNQPQHF.

The chain recombines TRBV27 with TRBJ1-2; the match to TRBD1 covers 8 bases. Germline V CDR1 and CDR2: MNHEY, SMNVEV (reference sequence). After removal of 5 bases from V and 5 bases from J, the junction contained 4 bases not matched to a gene. This CDR3 comprises 13 residues. The CDR3 spells CASSPRTGYGYTF. CDR3 nucleotides: TGTGCCAGCAGTCCCCGGACAGGGTATGGCTACACCTTC.

This clonotype was observed at least ten times. V and J are TRBV18 and TRBJ1-4; unclear D gene. The V and J ends lost 3 bases and 2 bases respectively, with 13 bases between them. The CDR3 has 16 residues. The germline V gene has CDR1 KGHSH and CDR2 LQKENI. CDR3 region: CASSPVSGSTNEKLFF. The CDR3 region has the DNA TGTGCCAGCTCACCCGTCTCGGGGTCCACTAATGAAAAACTGTTTTTT.

This clonotype was found many times. The rearrangement uses TRBV6-2 or TRBV6-3 and TRBJ2-1; D remains unclear. Trimming took off 3 bases at V and 11 bases at J, with 11 bases between the two ends. CDR1 is MNHEY, CDR2 SVGEGT, per germline. The CDR3 has 12 amino acids. CDR3 bases: TGTGCCAGCAGTTATGGGCAGGCCAAGCAGTTCTTC. Amino acid sequence: CASSYGQAKQFF.

This clonotype appeared many times. V is TRBV4-2 and J is TRBJ1-5; a weak D match, TRBD1 (5 bases). The V end was cut by 1 base, the J end by 1 base, with 14 bases between. The germline V gene encodes CDR1 LGHNA and CDR2 YNFKEQ. The CDR3 spans 17 residues. The CDR3 DNA sequence: TGTGCCAGCAGCCAAGGATCGGCAGGGCCGAGCAATCAGCCCCAGCATTTT. Translating gives CASSQGSAGPSNQPQHF.

The chain uses TRBV14 and TRBJ2-2; D may be TRBD1 or TRBD2 (5 bases each). Per germline, CDR1 SGHDN and CDR2 FVKESK. The V end lost 1 base, the J end lost 4 bases, and 19 bases lay between the germline ends. The length of the CDR3 is 18 residues. The CDR3 DNA follows: TGTGCCAGCAGCCAAGTCCCTCCGGGACGAGGGACCACCGGGGAGCTGTTTTTT. Amino acids: CASSQVPPGRGTTGELFF.

This clonotype showed up many times. The chain employs TRBV20-1 and TRBJ2-3; possibly TRBD2 for D (7 bases). Between the trimmed V and J ends, which lost 3 bases and 6 bases, there was a span of 16 bases. This CDR3 has 14 residues. The germline gives CDR1 DFQATT, CDR2 SNEGSKA (reference sequence). The chain's CDR3 is CSASAGAPIDTQYF. In nucleotides, the CDR3 is TGCAGTGCTAGTGCGGGGGCCCCCATCGATACGCAGTATTTT.

This clonotype showed up just a few times. J is TRBJ2-5 and V is TRBV10-3; tentative D call: TRBD2 (5 bases). The V gene's germline CDR1 is ENHRY and CDR2 SYGVKD. The CDR3 is 12 amino acids. V was shortened by 6 bases and J by 2 bases, with 7 bases between the two germline ends. The CDR3 DNA reads as TGTGCCATCAGGGGAGATCAAGAGACCCAGTACTTC. Its protein is CAIRGDQETQYF.

This chain connects TRBV14 to TRBJ1-1, with D hard to call. Germline CDR1 and CDR2: SGHDN and FVKESK. CDR3 size: 13 residues. Trimming removed 2 bases from V and 4 bases from J, with 8 bases in between. The CDR3 loop is CASSQHGGTEAFF. The CDR3 coding sequence is TGTGCCAGCAGCCAACATGGTGGCACTGAAGCTTTCTTT.

The table lists this clonotype with many counts. The chain couples TRBV28 to TRBJ2-6; 7 positions agree with TRBD1. The ends lost 8 bases at V and 0 bases at J; junction bases unmatched: 7. The CDR3 runs to 16 residues. Looked up from germline, CDR1 is MDHEN and CDR2 is SYDVKM. CDR3 sequence reads: CASWAGGISGANVLTF. In nucleotides, the CDR3 is TGTGCCAGCTGGGCAGGGGGAATCTCTGGGGCCAACGTCCTGACTTTC.

Concerning this clonotype: Since a much larger clone is just one base distant, this may be a read error. Without the conserved terminal phenylalanine or tryptophan, this CDR3 likely stems from a read error. This chain uses TRBV20-1 with TRBJ2-2; 7 bases are shared with TRBD2. Germline V CDR1 and CDR2: DFQATT, SNEGSKA (reference sequence). The V gene end was trimmed by 0 bases and the J gene end by 6 bases; junction bases not matched to a gene: 1. The CDR3 runs to 13 residues. DNA of the CDR3: TGCAGTGCTAGAGATCGGGAGGCCGGGGAGCTGTTTTCT. Translating gives CSARDREAGELFS.

This clonotype was seen more than once but under ten times. V and J are TRBV3-1 and TRBJ1-2; D ambiguous. Looked up from germline, CDR1 is LGHDT and CDR2 is YNNKEL (reference sequence). Between the trimmed V and J ends, which lost 3 bases and 0 bases, there was a span of 8 bases. The CDR3 has 14 residues. CDR3 bases: TGTGCCAGCAGCCAGGCCGGGTCTAACTATGGCTACACCTTC. Amino acids: CASSQAGSNYGYTF.

This clonotype was recorded many times. V is TRBV6-1 and J is TRBJ2-7; D remains ambiguous. Germline assignment: CDR1 MNHNS and CDR2 SASEGT. This CDR3 spans 16 amino acids. Trimming took 0 bases from V and 0 from J, leaving 12 bases between them. The CDR3: CASSEALRRNSYEQYF. The CDR3 DNA follows: TGTGCCAGCAGTGAAGCGCTTCGACGGAACTCCTACGAGCAGTACTTC.

This clonotype was recorded at least ten times. The rearrangement joins TRBV6-6 to TRBJ2-1; no clear D gene. The V end lost 4 bases, the J end lost 4 bases, and 11 bases lay between the germline ends. In germline, CDR1 is MNHNY, CDR2 SVGAGI (reference sequence). The CDR3 spans 14 residues. CDR3 nucleotide sequence: TGTGCCAGCAGTTCCCTAGGCCCTTACAATGAGCAGTTCTTC. Protein product: CASSSLGPYNEQFF.

Of note for this clonotype: A much larger clone differs from this one at a single base, so this may be a read error. The genes are TRBV5-1 and TRBJ1-1; D is ambiguous. V lost 5 bases and J 6 bases, leaving 11 bases between the germline ends. The V gene's germline CDR1 is SGHRS and CDR2 YFSETQ. CDR3 length: 12 residues. This CDR3 reads CASRGSGAEAFF. The CDR3 bases are TGCGCCAGCAGGGGGAGTGGGGCTGAAGCTTTCTTT.

This clonotype was seen a handful of times. The chain links TRBV27 to TRBJ1-1; D is unclear. The CDR3 totals 14 residues. Trimming took 0 bases from V and 4 from J, leaving 9 bases between them. CDR1 MNHEY and CDR2 SMNVEV come from the germline V gene (reference sequence). The CDR3 sequence: CASSLSGEGTEAFF. The CDR3 nucleotides are TGTGCCAGCAGTTTATCGGGAGAGGGCACTGAAGCTTTCTTT.

This clonotype was recorded at least ten times. The chain recombines TRBV2 with TRBJ2-5; D is possibly TRBD1 (5 bases). The CDR3 spans 12 residues. Germline CDR1 SNHLY, CDR2 FYNNEI. V was pared by 4 bases and J by 4 bases, with 7 bases between. The CDR3 nucleotides are TGTGCCAGCAGTGTTCAGGGAGAGACCCAGTACTTC. Residues: CASSVQGETQYF.